This record concerns one T cell receptor (beta chain) sequence. The data belong to a study of patients and donors after allogeneic stem cell transplantation. This CDR3 has 14 amino acids. The V end lost 4 bases, the J end lost 0 bases, and 11 bases lay between the germline ends. The germline CDR1 and CDR2 sequences are GTSNPN and SVGIG (reference sequence). Each CDR3 protein gets one entry after TCRdb re-called the RT-PCR reads with MiXCR. Of approximately 200,000 distinct CDR3 sequences listed, 13% to 15% are singletons. V gene TRBV30 combines with J gene TRBJ2-3, with D perhaps matching TRBD1 or TRBD2 (5 bases each). This receptor was identified in a human donor who was either an allogeneic HSCT recipient or a stem cell or donor lymphocyte infusion donor (not recorded which). It is not recorded whose cells these are; they may come from a transplant donor. Material for sequencing was blood, either unsorted or a sorted T cell fraction (not recorded which). The CDR3 protein is CAWNEGISTDTQYF. The DNA for the CDR3 is TGTGCCTGGAATGAGGGGATCAGCACAGATACGCAGTATTTT.